This T cell receptor (beta chain) was found in a study of blood T cell repertoires in COVID-19. Overall study context: From the United States, Italy and Spain came samples of acute and convalescent COVID-19. From T cells, B-cell-depleted T cells, or PBMCs came the material, which was cDNA or gDNA.

The V gene's germline CDR1 is SGDLS and CDR2 YYNGEE. The CDR3 is 16 residues long. J lost 1 base, V lost 1 base, and 8 bases had no gene match. Authors' methods: Researchers report that nucleated cell counts were estimated from reference gene primer amplification. Generated by immunoSEQ multiplex PCR, the TCRdb table keeps only in-frame clones and is missing some. V, J and clone size were drawn from that table, and D and trimming were deduced from the DNA. In the table there are about 210,000 clones, around 82% of which are singletons. Material for sequencing was peripheral blood. This receptor was obtained from a woman between 35 and 50 years old with active or convalescent COVID-19. The genes are TRBV9 and TRBJ2-7; 7 positions agree with TRBD1. The DNA of the CDR3 is TGTGCCAGCAGCGTATCACCAACAGGGGAGTCCTACGAGCAGTACTTC. Translation: CASSVSPTGESYEQYF. Full variable domain (rest looked up from reference TRBV9 and TRBJ2-7): DSGVTQTPKHLITATGQRVTLRCSPRSGDLSVYWYQQSLDQGLQFLIQYYNGEERAKGNILERFSAQQFPDLHSELNLSSLELGDSALYFCASSVSPTGESYEQYFGPGTRLTVT.